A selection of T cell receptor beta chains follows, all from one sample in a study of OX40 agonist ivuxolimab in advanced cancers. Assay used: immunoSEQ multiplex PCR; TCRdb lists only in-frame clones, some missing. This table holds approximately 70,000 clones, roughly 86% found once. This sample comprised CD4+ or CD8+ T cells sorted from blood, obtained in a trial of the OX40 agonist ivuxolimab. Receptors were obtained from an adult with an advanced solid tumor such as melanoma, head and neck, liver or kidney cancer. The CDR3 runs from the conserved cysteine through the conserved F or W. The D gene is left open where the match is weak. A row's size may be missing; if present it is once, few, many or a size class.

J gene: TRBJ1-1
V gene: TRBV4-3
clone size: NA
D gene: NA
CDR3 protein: CASRDPRARFDTEAFF
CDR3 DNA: TGCGCCAGCAGGGACCCACGGGCCCGATTTGACACTGAAGCTTTCTTT

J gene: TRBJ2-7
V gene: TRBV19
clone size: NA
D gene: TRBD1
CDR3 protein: CASSDRGDGYEQYF
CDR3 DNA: TGTGCCAGTAGTGACAGGGGCGATGGCTACGAGCAGTACTTC

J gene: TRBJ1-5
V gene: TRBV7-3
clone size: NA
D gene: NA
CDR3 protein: CASSLGAGHGQPQHF
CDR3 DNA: TGTGCCAGCAGCTTAGGGGCCGGTCATGGTCAGCCCCAGCATTTT

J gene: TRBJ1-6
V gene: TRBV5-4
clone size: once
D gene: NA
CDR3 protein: CASSPSEARGSPLHF
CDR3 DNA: TGTGCCAGCAGCCCTAGTGAGGCAAGGGGTTCACCCCTCCACTTT

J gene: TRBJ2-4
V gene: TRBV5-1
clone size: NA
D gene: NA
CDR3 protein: CASSLDGAKNIQYF
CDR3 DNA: TGCGCCAGCAGCTTGGATGGGGCCAAAAACATTCAGTACTTC

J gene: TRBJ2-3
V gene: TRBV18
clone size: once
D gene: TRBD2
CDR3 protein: CASSPQTSGFTDTQYF
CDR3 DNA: TGTGCCAGCTCACCTCAGACTAGCGGCTTCACAGATACGCAGTATTTT

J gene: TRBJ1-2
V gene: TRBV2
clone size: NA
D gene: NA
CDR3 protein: CASRVEIGAGYTF
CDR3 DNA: TGTGCCAGCAGAGTTGAAATCGGAGCTGGCTACACCTTC

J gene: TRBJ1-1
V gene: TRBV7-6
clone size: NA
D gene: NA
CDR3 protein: CASSFQSYTEAFF
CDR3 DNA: TGTGCCAGCAGCTTTCAGAGTTACACTGAAGCTTTCTTT

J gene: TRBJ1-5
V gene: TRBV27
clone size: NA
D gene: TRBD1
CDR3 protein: CASSLSPHVRDRGRYYSNQPQHF
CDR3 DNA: TGTGCCAGCAGTTTATCTCCCCATGTCCGGGACAGGGGAAGGTATTATAGCAATCAGCCCCAGCATTTT

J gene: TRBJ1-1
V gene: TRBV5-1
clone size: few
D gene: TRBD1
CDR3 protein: CASREGDRGSSEAFF
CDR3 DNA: TGCGCCAGCAGGGAAGGGGACAGGGGATCATCTGAAGCTTTCTTT

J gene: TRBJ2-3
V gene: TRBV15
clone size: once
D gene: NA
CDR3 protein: CATRRSTDTQYF
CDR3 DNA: TGTGCCACCAGGCGGAGCACAGATACGCAGTATTTT

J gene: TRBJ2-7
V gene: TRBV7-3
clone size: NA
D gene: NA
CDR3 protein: CASSPRVEQYF
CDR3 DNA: TGTGCCAGCAGCCCCCGAGTCGAGCAGTACTTC

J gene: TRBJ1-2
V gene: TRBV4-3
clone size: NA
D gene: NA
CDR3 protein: CASSQETAEGYTF
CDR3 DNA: TGCGCCAGCAGCCAAGAAACGGCGGAAGGCTACACCTTC

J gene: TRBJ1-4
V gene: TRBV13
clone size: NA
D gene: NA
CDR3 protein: CASSSGFPNEKLFF
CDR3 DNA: TGTGCCAGCAGCTCCGGGTTCCCCAATGAAAAACTGTTTTTT

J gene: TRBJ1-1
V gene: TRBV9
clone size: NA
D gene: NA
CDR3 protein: CASSVDSGTVNTEAFF
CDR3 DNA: TGTGCCAGCAGCGTAGATTCCGGGACCGTGAACACTGAAGCTTTCTTT

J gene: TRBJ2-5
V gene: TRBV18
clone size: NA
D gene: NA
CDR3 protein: CASSPNGGLQETQYF
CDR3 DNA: TGTGCCAGCTCACCTAACGGGGGACTCCAAGAGACCCAGTACTTC

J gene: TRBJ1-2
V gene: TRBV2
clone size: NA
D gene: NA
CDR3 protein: CASSVGGDYTF
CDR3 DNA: TGTGCCAGCAGTGTAGGAGGGGATTACACCTTC

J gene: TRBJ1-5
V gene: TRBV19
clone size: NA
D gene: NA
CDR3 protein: CASSNQVYSNQPQHF
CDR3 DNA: TGTGCCAGTAGTAACCAGGTGTATAGCAATCAGCCCCAGCATTTT

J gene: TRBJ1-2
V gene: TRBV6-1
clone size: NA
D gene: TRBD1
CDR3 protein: CASSRQGKNGYTF
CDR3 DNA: TGTGCCAGCAGTCGACAGGGGAAGAATGGCTACACCTTC

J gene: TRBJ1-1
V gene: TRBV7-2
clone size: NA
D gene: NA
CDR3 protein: CASSFSQGAEAFF
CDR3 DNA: TGTGCCAGCAGCTTTTCCCAGGGCGCTGAAGCTTTCTTT

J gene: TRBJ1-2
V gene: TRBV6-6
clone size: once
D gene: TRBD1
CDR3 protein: CASSYSLQGAYGYTF
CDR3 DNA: TGTGCCAGCAGTTACTCGTTACAGGGGGCGTATGGCTACACCTTC

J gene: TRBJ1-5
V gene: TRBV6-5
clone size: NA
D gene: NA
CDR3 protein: CASIEGGFSNQPQHF
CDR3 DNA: TGTGCCAGCATAGAAGGGGGGTTTAGCAATCAGCCCCAGCATTTT

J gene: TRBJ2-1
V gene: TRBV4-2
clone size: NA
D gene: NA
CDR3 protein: CASSPDSYNEQFF
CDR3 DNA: TGTGCCAGCAGCCCTGACTCCTACAATGAGCAGTTCTTC

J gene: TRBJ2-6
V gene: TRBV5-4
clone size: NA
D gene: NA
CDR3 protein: CASQGGPNPSGANVLTF
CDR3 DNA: TGTGCCAGCCAAGGGGGACCGAACCCCTCTGGGGCCAACGTCCTGACTTTC

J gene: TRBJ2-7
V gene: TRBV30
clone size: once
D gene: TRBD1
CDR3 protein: CASSPHSGTGNYEQYF
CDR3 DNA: TGTGCCAGTAGTCCCCATTCCGGGACAGGGAACTACGAGCAGTACTTC

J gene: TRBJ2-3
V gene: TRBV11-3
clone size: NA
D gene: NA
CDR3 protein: CASSSGLGTIVDTQYF
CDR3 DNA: TGTGCCAGCAGCTCAGGGTTGGGGACAATTGTCGATACGCAGTATTTT

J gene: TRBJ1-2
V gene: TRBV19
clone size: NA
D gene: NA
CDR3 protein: CASSTQRGYGYTF
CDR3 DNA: TGTGCCAGTAGTACGCAACGTGGCTATGGCTACACCTTC

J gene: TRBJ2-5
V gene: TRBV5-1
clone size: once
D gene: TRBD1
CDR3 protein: CASKGQGFQETQYF
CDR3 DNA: TGCGCCAGCAAGGGACAGGGGTTTCAAGAGACCCAGTACTTC

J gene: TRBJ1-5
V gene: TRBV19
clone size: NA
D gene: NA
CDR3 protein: CASSIERGLGNQPQHF
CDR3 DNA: TGTGCCAGTAGTATAGAGCGAGGGCTGGGGAATCAGCCCCAGCATTTT

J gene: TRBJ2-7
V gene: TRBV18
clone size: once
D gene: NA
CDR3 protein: CASSPTPGLRTYEQYF
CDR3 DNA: TGTGCCAGCTCACCTACCCCAGGGTTGCGTACCTACGAGCAGTACTTC

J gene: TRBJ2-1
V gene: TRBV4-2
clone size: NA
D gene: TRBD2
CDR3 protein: CASSQFTSGRAYNEQFF
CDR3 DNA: TGTGCCAGCAGCCAATTTACTAGCGGGAGGGCCTACAATGAGCAGTTCTTC

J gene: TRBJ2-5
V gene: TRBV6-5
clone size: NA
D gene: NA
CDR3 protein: CASTPGGETQYF
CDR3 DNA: TGTGCCAGCACCCCCGGGGGTGAGACCCAGTACTTC

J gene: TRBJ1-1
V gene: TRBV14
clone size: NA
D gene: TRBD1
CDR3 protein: CASSPTTGGNTEAFF
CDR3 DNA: TGTGCCAGCAGCCCAACAACAGGGGGGAACACTGAAGCTTTCTTT

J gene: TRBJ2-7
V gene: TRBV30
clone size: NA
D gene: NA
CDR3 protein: CAWSVASYEQYF
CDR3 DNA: TGTGCCTGGAGTGTAGCCTCCTACGAGCAGTACTTC

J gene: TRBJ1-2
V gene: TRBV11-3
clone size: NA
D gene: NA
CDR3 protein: CASSPKRGSDYGYTF
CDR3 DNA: TGTGCCAGCAGCCCTAAGAGGGGATCGGACTATGGCTACACCTTC

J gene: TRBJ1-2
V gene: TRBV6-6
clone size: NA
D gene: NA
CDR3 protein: CASSSTHANYGYTF
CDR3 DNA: TGTGCCAGCAGCTCAACTCACGCGAACTATGGCTACACCTTC

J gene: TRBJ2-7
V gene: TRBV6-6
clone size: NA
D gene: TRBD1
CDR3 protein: CASKGQGDSYEQYF
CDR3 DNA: TGTGCCAGCAAAGGACAGGGTGACTCCTACGAGCAGTACTTC

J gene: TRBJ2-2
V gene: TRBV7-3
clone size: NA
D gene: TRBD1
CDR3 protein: CASTDRVTGELFF
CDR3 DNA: TGTGCCAGCACTGACAGGGTGACCGGGGAGCTGTTTTTT

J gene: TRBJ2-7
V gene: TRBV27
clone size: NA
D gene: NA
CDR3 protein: CASNSLGRTDDSYEQYF
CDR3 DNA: TGTGCCAGCAATTCCTTAGGCCGGACAGACGACTCCTACGAGCAGTACTTC

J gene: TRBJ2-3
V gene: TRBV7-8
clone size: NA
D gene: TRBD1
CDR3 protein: CASSARDRGVDTQYF
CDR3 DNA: TGTGCCAGCAGCGCCCGGGACAGGGGGGTAGATACGCAGTATTTT

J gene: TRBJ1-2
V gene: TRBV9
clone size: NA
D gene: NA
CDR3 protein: CASSVGGSYGYTF
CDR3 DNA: TGTGCCAGCAGCGTAGGGGGATCGTATGGCTACACCTTC

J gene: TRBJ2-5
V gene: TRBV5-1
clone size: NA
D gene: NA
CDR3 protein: CASSLVARPRETQYF
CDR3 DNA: TGCGCCAGCAGCTTGGTTGCCCGCCCGAGAGAGACCCAGTACTTC

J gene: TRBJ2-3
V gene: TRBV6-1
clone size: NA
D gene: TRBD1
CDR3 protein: CASSEQGAEVDTQYF
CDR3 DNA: TGTGCCAGCAGTGAACAGGGGGCTGAGGTAGATACGCAGTATTTT

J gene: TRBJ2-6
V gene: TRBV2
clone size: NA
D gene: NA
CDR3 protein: CASRRDTGANVLTF
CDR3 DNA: TGTGCCAGCAGGAGGGACACTGGGGCCAACGTCCTGACTTTC

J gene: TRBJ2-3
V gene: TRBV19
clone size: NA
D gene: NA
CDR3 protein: CASTKSGSTDTQYF
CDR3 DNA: TGTGCCAGTACCAAAAGCGGGAGCACAGATACGCAGTATTTT

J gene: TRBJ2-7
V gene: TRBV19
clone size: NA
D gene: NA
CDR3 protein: CASSIGGGFYEQYF
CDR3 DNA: TGTGCCAGTAGTATAGGTGGAGGATTCTACGAGCAGTACTTC

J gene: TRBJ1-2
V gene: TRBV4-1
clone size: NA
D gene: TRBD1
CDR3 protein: CASSQGLGQGVGGYTF
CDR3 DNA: TGCGCCAGCAGCCAAGGGCTTGGACAGGGGGTCGGTGGCTACACCTTC

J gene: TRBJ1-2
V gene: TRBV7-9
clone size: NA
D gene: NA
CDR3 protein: CASSPEGVLGYTF
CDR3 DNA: TGTGCCAGCAGCCCGGAGGGGGTCCTTGGCTACACCTTC